This T cell receptor beta chain was profiled in a study of blood T cell repertoires in COVID-19. Unmatched junction bases numbered 14, after V lost 4 bases and J lost 6 bases. CDR1 and CDR2 from the germline V gene are LNHDA and SQIVND (reference sequence). The CDR3 runs 16 residues. Assay used: immunoSEQ multiplex PCR; TCRdb lists only in-frame clones, some missing. The repertoire holds 300,000 to 400,000 clones, with around 88% as singletons. The chain joins TRBV19 to TRBJ1-1; TRBD1 matches at 7 bases. The specimen was peripheral blood. The receptor's source is a woman between 25 and 40 years old with COVID-19, enrolled during active disease. CDR3 sequence: CASSNLLQGLRSEAFF. CDR3 DNA sequence: TGTGCCAGTAGTAATCTTCTACAGGGGTTGAGGTCTGAAGCTTTCTTT. Combining the CDR3 with reference TRBV19 and TRBJ1-1 gives the whole variable domain DGGITQSPKYLFRKEGQNVTLSCEQNLNHDAMYWYRQDPGQGLRLIYYSQIVNDFQKGDIAEGYSVSREKKESFPLTVTSAQKNPTAFYLCASSNLLQGLRSEAFFGQGTRLTVV.